The 9 T cell receptor beta chains presented below share a single source sample, sequenced in a study of control samples from healthy donors and cancer patients. Data came from immunoSEQ multiplex PCR; TCRdb stores just in-frame clones and leaves some out. This sample's clone table lists 150,000 to 200,000 clones. Sequencing was performed on blood. The receptors here all came from a woman in her thirties in good health.

The V gene is TRBV7-2, the J gene TRBJ2-2; D remains ambiguous. V shed 1 base and J shed 7 bases, with 7 bases lying between them. Germline CDR1 SGHTA, CDR2 FQGNSA. There are 13 residues in the CDR3. CDR3 DNA sequence: TGTGCCAGCAGCTTAGATGGATACGGGGAGCTGTTTTTT. This sequence encodes CASSLDGYGELFF. The full variable domain, rest sourced from reference TRBV7-2 and TRBJ2-2, is GAGVSQSPSNKVTEKGKDVELRCDPISGHTALYWYRQSLGQGLEFLIYFQGNSAPDKSGLPSDRFSAERTGGSVSTLTIQRTQQEDSAVYLCASSLDGYGELFFGEGSRLTVL.

The rearrangement links TRBV29-1 to TRBJ1-1; D is undetermined. Trimming left V 1 base short and J 1 base short, with 7 bases between. Germline CDR1 reads SQVTM; CDR2 reads ANQGSEA. The CDR3 length is 13 residues. The CDR3 sequence is CSVEATENTEAFF. DNA of the CDR3: TGCAGCGTTGAAGCCACCGAGAACACTGAAGCTTTCTTT. Full variable domain (remainder filled in from reference TRBV29-1 and TRBJ1-1): SAVISQKPSRDICQRGTSLTIQCQVDSQVTMMFWYRQQPGQSLTLIATANQGSEATYESGFVIDKFPISRPNLTFSTLTVSNMSPEDSSIYLCSVEATENTEAFFGQGTRLTVV.

The gene calls are TRBV5-1 and TRBJ2-5, with D tentatively TRBD2 (6 bases). Trimming cost V 2 bases and J 6 bases, with 17 bases left between them. The CDR3 consists of 15 residues. Per germline, CDR1 SGHRS and CDR2 YFSETQ. In nucleotides, the CDR3 is TGCGCCAGCAGCTTAGTCACTAGCTCGGGGCAGACCCAGTACTTC. Translation: CASSLVTSSGQTQYF. Drawing the rest from reference TRBV5-1 and TRBJ2-5, the complete variable domain is KAGVTQTPRYLIKTRGQQVTLSCSPISGHRSVSWYQQTPGQGLQFLFEYFSETQRNKGNFPGRFSGRQFSNSRSEMNVSTLELGDSALYLCASSLVTSSGQTQYFGPGTRLLVL.

The chain links TRBV9 to TRBJ1-2; no reliable D call. From germline, CDR1 is SGDLS and CDR2 YYNGEE. CDR3 length equals 15 residues. Trimming took off 2 bases at V and 0 bases at J, with 11 bases between the two ends. Here the CDR3 reads CASSVEGVANYGYTF. CDR3 nucleotide sequence: TGTGCCAGCAGCGTTGAGGGTGTAGCTAACTATGGCTACACCTTC.

The rearrangement uses TRBV28 and TRBJ1-1; 10 bases match TRBD1. Germline assignment: CDR1 MDHEN and CDR2 SYDVKM. The CDR3 extends over 15 amino acids. The trim removed 2 bases at V and 4 bases at J, leaving 4 bases unmatched. In DNA form, the CDR3 reads TGTGCCAGCAGTTTAAGGGGACAGGGGAGCACTGAAGCTTTCTTT. Its translation: CASSLRGQGSTEAFF.

The chain uses TRBV28 and TRBJ2-6; TRBD2 aligns across 7 bases. Germline values: CDR1 MDHEN, CDR2 SYDVKM. CDR3 length: 13 residues. Trimming cost V 10 bases and J 3 bases; bases outside gene matches: 3. The CDR3 loop reads CATAGDGANVLTF. CDR3 nucleotide sequence: TGTGCCACCGCGGGGGATGGGGCCAACGTCCTGACTTTC. The entire variable domain, with the rest obtained from reference TRBV28 and TRBJ2-6, is as follows: DVKVTQSSRYLVKRTGEKVFLECVQDMDHENMFWYRQDPGLGLRLIYFSYDVKMKEKGDIPEGYSVSREKKERFSLILESASTNQTSMYLCATAGDGANVLTFGAGSRLTVL.

The rearrangement joins TRBV5-1 to TRBJ1-1; D might be TRBD1 (5 bases). Germline CDR1 reads SGHRS; CDR2 reads YFSETQ. CDR3 length: 13 amino acids. V lost 1 base and J 12 bases, leaving 16 bases between the germline ends. The CDR3 loop is CASSLSAQTGSFF. In DNA, the CDR3 is TGCGCCAGCAGCTTGTCCGCGCAAACAGGATCTTTCTTT.

The V and J genes are TRBV3-1 (or the pseudogene TRBV3-2) and TRBJ1-1; D possibly corresponds to TRBD1 (5 bases). Trimming took off 6 bases at V and 0 bases at J, with 14 bases between the two ends. In germline, CDR1 is LGHDT, CDR2 YNNKEL (reference sequence). The CDR3 length is 15 residues. This CDR3 reads CASSQGGRMNTEAFF. CDR3 coding DNA: TGTGCCAGCAGTCAGGGCGGGAGGATGAACACTGAAGCTTTCTTT.

V gene TRBV7-9 combines with J gene TRBJ2-2; TRBD2 aligns across 8 bases. V lost 5 bases and J lost 4; bases outside the gene matches: 6. The length of the CDR3 is 15 residues. Germline CDR1 is SEHNR and CDR2 is FQNEAQ (reference sequence). The CDR3: CASSPPGGFTGELFF. The CDR3 nucleotides are TGTGCCAGCAGCCCCCCGGGGGGGTTCACCGGGGAGCTGTTTTTT.